A selection of T cell receptor beta chains follows, all from one sample in a study of T cell responses to AZD1222 COVID-19 vaccine. The assay was immunoSEQ multiplex PCR, and TCRdb's table has in-frame clones only and misses some. Here the sample spans about 190,000 clones, around 87% being singletons. Sequenced material: peripheral blood, taken on day 0 of MenACWY control vaccination. The receptors were sampled from an adult in good health. CDR3s include the opening cysteine and the closing phenylalanine or tryptophan. The D gene is left open where the match is weak. Not all rows give a size; the values are once, few, many and, for expanded clones, a class.

clone size: .
D gene: .
V gene: TRBV28
J gene: TRBJ2-1
CDR3 DNA: TGTGCCAGCAGTTTTTCCTATTATACTAGAAGCTCCTACAATGAGCAGTTCTTC
CDR3 protein: CASSFSYYTRSSYNEQFF

clone size: .
D gene: .
V gene: TRBV5-1
J gene: TRBJ2-2
CDR3 DNA: TGCGCCAGCAGCTTAGGTGCTCAGAACACCGGGGAGCTGTTTTTT
CDR3 protein: CASSLGAQNTGELFF

clone size: .
D gene: .
V gene: TRBV5-1
J gene: TRBJ1-2
CDR3 DNA: TGCGCCAGCAGCTTGGGTTGGACAGTACCTAACTATGGCTACACCTTC
CDR3 protein: CASSLGWTVPNYGYTF

clone size: .
D gene: TRBD1
V gene: TRBV29-1
J gene: TRBJ2-7
CDR3 DNA: TGCAGCGTAGCCTTTTGGACAGGGGGATACGAGCAGTACTTC
CDR3 protein: CSVAFWTGGYEQYF

clone size: .
D gene: .
V gene: TRBV11-1
J gene: TRBJ2-2
CDR3 DNA: TGTGCCAGCAGCCGCCCGGACGGGGGGGAGCTGTTTTTT
CDR3 protein: CASSRPDGGELFF

clone size: few
D gene: .
V gene: TRBV7-3
J gene: TRBJ2-2
CDR3 DNA: TGTGCCAGCAGCTTAGGGAACACCGGGGAGCTGTTTTTT
CDR3 protein: CASSLGNTGELFF

clone size: once
D gene: .
V gene: TRBV9
J gene: TRBJ2-7
CDR3 DNA: TGTGCCAGCAGCCCTTCCGGCGGGGCCTACGAGCAGTACTTC
CDR3 protein: CASSPSGGAYEQYF

clone size: once
D gene: .
V gene: TRBV7-2
J gene: TRBJ1-6
CDR3 DNA: TGTGCCAGCAGCTTAATGAATTCACCCCTCCACTTT
CDR3 protein: CASSLMNSPLHF

clone size: .
D gene: .
V gene: TRBV7-2
J gene: TRBJ1-5
CDR3 DNA: TGTGCCAGCAGCCCCGGGAGAGATAGCAATCAGCCCCAGCATTTT
CDR3 protein: CASSPGRDSNQPQHF

clone size: .
D gene: .
V gene: TRBV7-9
J gene: TRBJ1-1
CDR3 DNA: TGTGCCAGCAGCCCCCCGTACGCGAACACTGAAGCTTTCTTT
CDR3 protein: CASSPPYANTEAFF

clone size: .
D gene: .
V gene: TRBV2
J gene: TRBJ2-4
CDR3 DNA: TGTGCCAGCAGCGAAATACAGGGCCCCGGAGGCATTCAGTACTTC
CDR3 protein: CASSEIQGPGGIQYF

clone size: few
D gene: .
V gene: TRBV30
J gene: TRBJ2-7
CDR3 DNA: TGTGCCTGGAGCAGAGGGGATTACGAGCAGTACTTC
CDR3 protein: CAWSRGDYEQYF

clone size: few
D gene: TRBD1
V gene: TRBV11-3
J gene: TRBJ2-2
CDR3 DNA: TGTGCCAGCAGCCGCGGACAGGGACGTAACACCGGGGAGCTGTTTTTT
CDR3 protein: CASSRGQGRNTGELFF

clone size: .
D gene: TRBD1
V gene: TRBV6-5
J gene: TRBJ2-7
CDR3 DNA: TGTGCCAGCAGAGATACAGGGGAAAGGTACGAGCAGTACTTC
CDR3 protein: CASRDTGERYEQYF

clone size: once
D gene: TRBD2
V gene: TRBV14
J gene: TRBJ2-7
CDR3 DNA: TGTGCCAGCAGCCATGCGGGGGGTGGCGAGCAGTACTTC
CDR3 protein: CASSHAGGGEQYF

clone size: few
D gene: .
V gene: TRBV6-4
J gene: TRBJ2-1
CDR3 DNA: TGTGCCAGCAGTGATGCGACAGGAAGCCCCCAGTTCTTC
CDR3 protein: CASSDATGSPQFF